This entry lists 20 T cell receptor beta chains sequenced from one sample in a study of persistence of HIV-infected CD4 T cells. This was the immunoSEQ version 4 assay in survey mode. Sequenced by immunoSEQ multiplex PCR; TCRdb stores in-frame clones only, minus some. Among approximately 35,000 clones listed, around 83% were seen once. No antigen has been identified for these receptors. Cells were stimulated with overlapping HIV-1 Gag 15-mer peptides. CD40L-negative CD69-negative CD45RO-high memory CD4+ T cells were sorted as populations depleted of antigen-responding cells. Sequences were derived from cultured CD4+ T cells from PBMCs, sampled from a patient who received antiretroviral therapy. All receptors derive from an adult with HIV. The donor label of this sample is uncertain.

CDR3 amino acids: CASRVDSGGTEAFF. CDR3 in DNA: TGTGCCAGCAGAGTAGATTCAGGGGGCACTGAAGCTTTCTTT. The chain recombines TRBV2 with TRBJ1-1; TRBD1 matches 7 bases. Losses at the gene ends were 6 bases for V and 4 bases for J; bases not matched to a gene: 8. Germline CDR1 and CDR2: SNHLY and FYNNEI. This CDR3 contains 14 residues.

This chain connects TRBV4-1 to TRBJ1-1, with D possibly being TRBD1 (5 bases). The CDR3 contains 15 residues. CDR1 is MGHRA, CDR2 YSYEKL, per germline. Trimming shortened V by 4 bases and J by 1 base, and 13 bases separated the two germline ends. CDR3 in amino acids: CASSLKPGTNTEAFF. The DNA of the CDR3 is TGCGCCAGCAGCCTCAAGCCGGGGACGAACACTGAAGCTTTCTTT.

This clone was recorded once. V and J are TRBV3-1 (or the pseudogene TRBV3-2) and TRBJ1-1; TRBD1 matches 9 bases. This CDR3 has 14 residues. With 1 base clipped from V and 6 bases from J, the junction kept 3 bases outside the gene matches. CDR1 is LGHDT, CDR2 YNNKEL, per germline (reference sequence). Written as DNA, the CDR3 is TGTGCCAGCAGCCAAGCCCGGGACAGGGCTGAAGCTTTCTTT. It is translated as CASSQARDRAEAFF.

The chain links TRBV6-6 to TRBJ2-4, with D possibly matching TRBD1 (6 bases). The CDR3 contains 12 residues. Trimming stripped 8 bases from V and 9 bases from J, with 14 bases between. Germline CDR1 reads MNHNY; CDR2 reads SVGAGI (reference sequence). The CDR3 region is CASGERGGIQYF. In DNA form, the CDR3 reads TGTGCCAGCGGAGAGAGAGGGGGCATTCAGTACTTC.

V is TRBV5-1 and J is TRBJ1-6; D not resolved. Trimming took 0 bases from V and 8 from J, leaving 12 bases between them. From germline, CDR1 is SGHRS and CDR2 YFSETQ. CDR3 length: 15 residues. CDR3 in DNA: TGCGCCAGCAGCTTGGAAAATCTTTTGGATTCACCCCTCCACTTT. Translated, it gives CASSLENLLDSPLHF.

The gene calls are TRBV23-1 and TRBJ2-6; 12 nucleotides agree with TRBD1. TRBV23-1 is an open reading frame whose function is uncertain. The CDR3 loop spans 19 amino acids. After removal of 0 bases from V and 4 bases from J, the junction contained 7 bases not matched to a gene. Written as DNA, the CDR3 is TGCGCCAGCAGTCAATCACAGGGACAGGGGGCAAGAGGGGCCAACGTCCTGACTTTC. Residues: CASSQSQGQGARGANVLTF.

The CDR3 DNA sequence: TGTGCCAGCCAGGGGAGCTCCTATAATTCACCCCTCCACTTT. It yields the protein CASQGSSYNSPLHF. The V and J genes are TRBV19 and TRBJ1-6; D might be TRBD1 (6 bases). Germline lookup yields CDR1 LNHDA and CDR2 SQIVND (reference sequence). With 9 bases removed from V and 0 bases from J, the gap between germline ends came to 9 bases. CDR3 length: 14 residues.

The genes are TRBV5-1 and TRBJ1-2; D perhaps matches TRBD1 (6 bases). The CDR3 runs 14 residues. V dropped 1 base and J dropped 3 bases, with 10 bases sitting between them. Germline V gene data show CDR1 as SGHRS and CDR2 as YFSETQ. The CDR3 protein is CASSLTQGYYGYTF. The CDR3 bases are TGCGCCAGCAGCTTGACCCAGGGGTACTATGGCTACACCTTC.

V usage is TRBV19 and J usage is TRBJ1-1; D uncertain. V dropped 6 bases and J dropped 0 bases, with 14 bases sitting between them. Germline loops: CDR1 LNHDA, CDR2 SQIVND (reference sequence). This CDR3 has 15 residues. The CDR3 loop is CASSDGSKMNTEAFF. In DNA form, the CDR3 reads TGTGCCAGTAGCGATGGGTCAAAGATGAACACTGAAGCTTTCTTT.

This chain uses TRBV7-6 with TRBJ2-7; D perhaps matches TRBD1 (5 bases). This CDR3 region has 15 residues. V was trimmed by 7 bases and J by 0 bases, leaving 16 bases between them. Germline V gives CDR1 SGHVS, CDR2 FNYEAQ. CDR3 amino acids: CASTPKQGNSYEQYF. The CDR3 region has the DNA TGTGCCAGCACCCCGAAGCAGGGAAACTCCTACGAGCAGTACTTC.

The genes are TRBV15 and TRBJ2-6; D not certain. The CDR3 runs 14 residues. Germline loops: CDR1 LNHNV, CDR2 YYDKDF (reference sequence). The V end was cut by 5 bases, the J end by 0 bases, with 5 bases between. The CDR3 sequence is CATSPVSGANVLTF. The CDR3 DNA is TGTGCCACCAGCCCTGTCTCTGGGGCCAACGTCCTGACTTTC.

With regard to this clone: In the same sample, other DNA sequences code for this CDR3. The chain has TRBV18 and TRBJ1-5; D gene unclear. CDR1 and CDR2 from the germline V gene are KGHSH and LQKENI. The CDR3 contains 14 residues. Deletions cut 3 bases from V and 2 bases from J, with 8 bases between. The CDR3 protein is CASSPGGRNQPQHF. CDR3 in DNA: TGTGCCAGCTCACCGGGCGGTCGCAATCAGCCCCAGCATTTT.

The chain employs TRBV19 and TRBJ1-2; D gene uncertain. V was shortened by 5 bases and J by 2 bases, with 12 bases between the two germline ends. Germline V gene data show CDR1 as LNHDA and CDR2 as SQIVND (reference sequence). This CDR3 is 14 amino acids long. For the CDR3, the DNA is TGTGCCAGTAGTCCCGCTGTAGGGAACTATGGCTACACCTTC. This translates into CASSPAVGNYGYTF.

V and J are TRBV9 and TRBJ1-6; maybe TRBD1 (6 bases). Germline CDR1 and CDR2: SGDLS and YYNGEE. This CDR3 is 16 amino acids long. Deletions cut 4 bases from V and 7 bases from J, with 18 bases between. The chain's CDR3 is CASSPQTGIRNSPLHF. The DNA of the CDR3 is TGTGCCAGCAGCCCACAGACAGGAATAAGGAATTCACCCCTCCACTTT.

The chain has TRBV15 and TRBJ1-5, with a tentative D call TRBD1 (6 bases). Deletions cut 0 bases from V and 7 bases from J, with 13 bases between. The CDR3 is 15 residues long. Germline loops: CDR1 LNHNV, CDR2 YYDKDF (reference sequence). The CDR3 loop reads CATSRDQGRRQPQHF. In DNA, the CDR3 is TGTGCCACCAGCAGAGATCAGGGGAGGAGGCAGCCCCAGCATTTT.

The V gene is TRBV9, the J gene TRBJ2-2, with D unclear. V gave up 4 bases and J gave up 7 bases, with 5 bases separating them. Germline V CDR1 and CDR2: SGDLS, YYNGEE. The CDR3 is made up of 11 amino acids. This CDR3 is CASSSDGELFF. In nucleotides, the CDR3 is TGTGCCAGCAGCTCTGACGGGGAGCTGTTTTTT.

A single count supports this clone. The rearrangement links TRBV30 to TRBJ1-4, with a tentative D call TRBD1 (5 bases). The V end was cut by 0 bases, the J end by 7 bases, with 9 bases between. The CDR3 has 13 amino acids. The germline V gene encodes CDR1 GTSNPN and CDR2 SVGIG (reference sequence). CDR3 loop: CAWSVGTREKLFF. The CDR3 bases are TGTGCCTGGAGTGTGGGGACTCGTGAAAAACTGTTTTTT.

The DNA of the CDR3 is TGTGCCAGCAGCTTTGTCATTTTCTCAGGGGATTATAGCTCCTACAATGAGCAGTTCTTC. Encoded protein: CASSFVIFSGDYSSYNEQFF. V gene TRBV5-4 combines with J gene TRBJ2-1, with TRBD1 as a possible D gene (6 bases). Per germline, CDR1 SGHNT and CDR2 YYREEE (reference sequence). Trimming left V 2 bases short and J 0 bases short, with 24 bases between. This CDR3 has 20 amino acids.

The chain links TRBV7-3 to TRBJ2-2; 9 positions match TRBD2. The CDR3 consists of 19 residues. Germline CDR1 is SGHTA and CDR2 is FQGTGA. The V segment lost 5 bases and the J segment 0 bases; nucleotides outside the gene matches: 13. For the CDR3, the DNA is TGTGCCAGCAGCCCTCAATCGGGTAGCGGGGGACCGAACACCGGGGAGCTGTTTTTT. This sequence encodes CASSPQSGSGGPNTGELFF.

This clone was seen just once. The V gene is TRBV9, the J gene TRBJ1-1; no definite D call. Germline lookup yields CDR1 SGDLS and CDR2 YYNGEE. Trimming stripped 0 bases from V and 2 bases from J, with 5 bases between. The CDR3 length is 13 residues. CDR3 sequence: CASSVARNTEAFF. CDR3 DNA sequence: TGTGCCAGCAGCGTAGCGAGAAACACTGAAGCTTTCTTT.